This is a list of T cell receptor beta chains from one sample in a study of blood T cell repertoires in COVID-19. The table came from immunoSEQ multiplex PCR; TCRdb's copy has only in-frame clones and leaves some out. The repertoire holds 65,000 to 75,000 clones, with under 85% as singletons. The sequencing sample was made of peripheral blood. The receptors were sampled from a man between 70 and 80 years old with acute or convalescent COVID-19. Both conserved end residues are part of each CDR3. The D gene is left open where the match is weak. Rows may omit the clone size; those that give it use once, few, many or a size class.

j_call v_call d_call clone_size cdr3_nt cdr3_aa
TRBJ2-5 TRBV4-1 TRBD1 few TGCGCCAGCAGCCAAGGGTTTGGGACAGGGGGTCCAGAGACCCAGTACTTC CASSQGFGTGGPETQYF
TRBJ2-3 TRBV5-1 TRBD1 few TGCGCCAGCAGCTCGTGGACAGGTTCCTATACAGATACGCAGTATTTT CASSSWTGSYTDTQYF
TRBJ1-1 TRBV28 - - TGTGCCAGCAGTTTGCGGCTATTAGCTTTCTTT CASSLRLLAFF
TRBJ2-7 TRBV10-3 TRBD2 few TGTGCCATCGGTCTAGCGGGAGGGAGGTACGAGCAGTACTTC CAIGLAGGRYEQYF
TRBJ2-5 TRBV5-1 TRBD1 - TGCGCCAGCAGCTTACAGGGGGCCCAAGAGACCCAGTACTTC CASSLQGAQETQYF
TRBJ2-4 TRBV4-1 TRBD2 - TGCGCCAGCAGCCAATTAGCGGGCCTAGCCAAAAACATTCAGTACTTC CASSQLAGLAKNIQYF
TRBJ2-5 TRBV4-1 - - TGCGCCAGCAGCGCTTTACCGACAGAGCAAGAGACCCAGTACTTC CASSALPTEQETQYF
TRBJ2-3 TRBV9 - - TGTGCCAGCAGCACCTTCGGTCGGGTAGGCACAGATACGCAGTATTTT CASSTFGRVGTDTQYF
TRBJ1-2 TRBV18 TRBD1 - TGTGCCAGCTCTCAGGGGCAGGGGGCCCGAAGGGCAAACTATGGCTACACCTTC CASSQGQGARRANYGYTF
TRBJ1-6 TRBV7-3 TRBD1 - TGTGCCAGCAGCTCACAGGGGGCAGATAATTCACCCCTCCACTTT CASSSQGADNSPLHF
TRBJ2-1 TRBV5-1 TRBD1 - TGCGCCAGCAGCCGGACAGGGAGCTCCTACAATGAGCAGTTCTTC CASSRTGSSYNEQFF
TRBJ2-7 TRBV7-8 TRBD1 - TGTGCCAGCAGCTTAGCAGAACAGGGGGCACGAGACGAGCAGTACTTC CASSLAEQGARDEQYF
TRBJ2-3 TRBV11-2 TRBD2 - TGTGCCAGCAGCTTTCTAGCGGGAGCGGATACGCAGTATTTT CASSFLAGADTQYF
TRBJ2-7 TRBV6-2/TRBV6-3 TRBD1 - TGTGCCAGCAGTTCCCCCCGCGACAGGGCGGCTGCCTCCTACGAGCAGTACTTC CASSSPRDRAAASYEQYF
TRBJ1-1 TRBV7-2 - once TGTGCCAGCAGCGACGACAGGAGGACTGAAGCTTTCTTT CASSDDRRTEAFF
TRBJ1-5 TRBV18 - - TGTGCCAGCTCACCTGGGTGGGAGAGCAATCAGCCCCAGCATTTT CASSPGWESNQPQHF
TRBJ2-1 TRBV21-1 - few TGTGCCAGCAGCTCTTCGCCCGGACAGGGATTTTTCAATGAGCAGTTCTTC CASSSSPGQGFFNEQFF
TRBJ2-5 TRBV7-3 TRBD1 - TGTGCCAGCAGCTCCGGGACAGTACAAGAGACCCAGTACTTC CASSSGTVQETQYF
TRBJ2-1 TRBV21-1 - - TGTGCCAGCAGCGCCACTAGCGGTCGCTCCTACAATGAGCAGTTCTTC CASSATSGRSYNEQFF
TRBJ2-1 TRBV29-1 - - TGCAGCGTTGGTAGCGGCGATCACAATGAGCAGTTCTTC CSVGSGDHNEQFF
TRBJ2-7 TRBV28 - - TGTGCCAGCGAGGGGGACATTTCCTACGAGCAGTACTTC CASEGDISYEQYF
TRBJ2-1 TRBV6-5 - - TGTGCCAACGGCCCCACAGGGTCTGGCTACAATGAGCAGTTCTTC CANGPTGSGYNEQFF
TRBJ2-2 TRBV11-2 - - TGTGCCAGCAGCCCTAAAAACACCGGGGAGCTGTTTTTT CASSPKNTGELFF
TRBJ1-1 TRBV19 TRBD1 - TGTGCCAGTAGTCTCGGACAGGGGCCTGAAGCTTTCTTT CASSLGQGPEAFF
TRBJ1-2 TRBV3-1/TRBV3-2 TRBD1 - TGTGCCAGCAGCCAAGCAGTGGAGGCAGGGGGTAATCGCTACACCTTC CASSQAVEAGGNRYTF
TRBJ1-4 TRBV9 - - TGTGCCAGCAGCCCAGTCCACACAGGTTATAATGAAAAACTGTTTTTT CASSPVHTGYNEKLFF
TRBJ1-6 TRBV2 - - TGTGCCAGCACCCGGCTAGAGAATTCACCCCTCCACTTT CASTRLENSPLHF
TRBJ2-1 TRBV24-1 TRBD2 - TGTGCCACCAGTGACTCTACTAGCGGGAGCTACAATGAGCAGTTCTTC CATSDSTSGSYNEQFF
TRBJ1-4 TRBV5-1 TRBD1 - TGCGCCAGCAGCCTCCGGACAGGGTGGAATGAAAAACTGTTTTTT CASSLRTGWNEKLFF
TRBJ2-5 TRBV18 TRBD2 - TGTGCCAGCTCACCAAGACTAGCGTTAGAGACCCAGTACTTC CASSPRLALETQYF
TRBJ2-1 TRBV27 - - TGTGCCAGCAGTTTATTTGGCCCTTCGACTAGGATAGGCAATGAGCAGTTCTTC CASSLFGPSTRIGNEQFF
TRBJ1-5 TRBV19 - - TGTGCCAGTAGTATTAAGACAGGCTATCAGCCCCAGCATTTT CASSIKTGYQPQHF
TRBJ1-5 TRBV7-9 TRBD1 few TGTGCCAGCAGCTTGGGGACAGTTAATAGCAATCAGCCCCAGCATTTT CASSLGTVNSNQPQHF
TRBJ1-2 TRBV28 - - TGTGCCAGCAGTTTGGGCAGGGACTATGGCTACACCTTC CASSLGRDYGYTF
TRBJ1-6 TRBV14 - few TGTGCCAGCAGCCAGCAGGGAAGGGGTTCACCCCTCCACTTT CASSQQGRGSPLHF
TRBJ2-7 TRBV14 TRBD2 - TGTGCCAGCAGCCCTTGGGCTTATGGGGCTAGCGGGCCAAGCTCCTACGAGCAGTACTTC CASSPWAYGASGPSSYEQYF
TRBJ1-3 TRBV6-5 - - TGTGCCAGCAGTTACTTTCGAAGGGGATCTGGAAACACCATATATTTT CASSYFRRGSGNTIYF
TRBJ2-5 TRBV2 - - TGTGCCAGCAGACAAGAGGCTGAGACCCAGTACTTC CASRQEAETQYF
TRBJ2-7 TRBV3-1/TRBV3-2 - - TGTGCCAGCAGCCAAGCTGCCCGAGCCTACGAGCAGTACTTC CASSQAARAYEQYF
TRBJ1-1 TRBV3-1/TRBV3-2 TRBD1 - TGTGCCAGCAGCCAAGTGGGGATACAGGGGGACGCTTTCTTT CASSQVGIQGDAFF
TRBJ2-3 TRBV11-1 TRBD2 - TGTGCCAGCAGCCTCTTGGCGGGAGGGGATACGCAGTATTTT CASSLLAGGDTQYF
TRBJ2-5 TRBV4-1 TRBD1 - TGCGCCAGCAGCCAGCCAGACAGGGTCCCCCAAGAGACCCAGTACTTC CASSQPDRVPQETQYF
TRBJ2-2 TRBV7-3 - - TGTGCCAGCAGCTCAGGGGCAGGGACCGGGGAGCTGTTTTTT CASSSGAGTGELFF
TRBJ2-7 TRBV5-4 - few TGTGCCAGCAGCCGGGGGTCCTACGAGCAGTACTTC CASSRGSYEQYF
TRBJ2-1 TRBV20-1 TRBD2 - TGCAGTGCCAGGGACTACCCGGAGCAGTTCTTC CSARDYPEQFF
TRBJ2-5 TRBV4-2 TRBD2 - TGTGCCAGCAGCCAAGATCGACGGGAGGGCCCCCCGGCCCAGTACTTC CASSQDRREGPPAQYF
TRBJ1-2 TRBV7-3 - - TGTGCCAGCAGCCCGGACAGCAACTATGGCTACACCTTC CASSPDSNYGYTF
TRBJ2-2 TRBV3-1/TRBV3-2 TRBD1 - TGTGCCAGCAGAGAGGGGACAGTCGAGAACACCGGGGAGCTGTTTTTT CASREGTVENTGELFF
TRBJ2-2 TRBV7-9 - - TGTGCCAGCAGCTTAGAGATAGCGGCAGTCGATCCGAACACCGGGGAGCTGTTTTTT CASSLEIAAVDPNTGELFF
TRBJ1-5 TRBV7-9 - once TGTGCCAGCAGCTTAGCGGGGGCCGGGGGGGATGGCAATCAGCCCCAGCATTTT CASSLAGAGGDGNQPQHF
TRBJ1-1 TRBV29-1 - - TGCAGCTCCTTTACGGGGGTGGGCACTGAAGCTTTCTTT CSSFTGVGTEAFF
TRBJ2-5 TRBV9 - few TGTGCCAGCAGCGTAGGAGGCCCCCAAGAGACCCAGTACTTC CASSVGGPQETQYF
TRBJ1-2 TRBV4-2 TRBD1 - TGTGCCAGCAGCCAAGGAGTGGGACAGGGATCTAACTATGGCTACACCTTC CASSQGVGQGSNYGYTF